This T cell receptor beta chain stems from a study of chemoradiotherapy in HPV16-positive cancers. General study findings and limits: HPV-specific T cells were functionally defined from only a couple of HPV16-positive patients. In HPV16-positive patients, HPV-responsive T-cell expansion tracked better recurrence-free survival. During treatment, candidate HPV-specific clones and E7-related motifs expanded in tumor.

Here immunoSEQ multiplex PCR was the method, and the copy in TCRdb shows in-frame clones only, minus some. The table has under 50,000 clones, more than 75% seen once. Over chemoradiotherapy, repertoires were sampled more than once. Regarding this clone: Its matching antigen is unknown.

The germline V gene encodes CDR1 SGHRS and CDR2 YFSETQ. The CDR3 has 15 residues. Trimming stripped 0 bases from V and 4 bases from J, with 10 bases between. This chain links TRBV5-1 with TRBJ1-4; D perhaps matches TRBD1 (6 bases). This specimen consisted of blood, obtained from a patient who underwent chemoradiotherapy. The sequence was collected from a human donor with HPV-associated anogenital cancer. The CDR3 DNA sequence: TGCGCCAGCAGCTTGGTTACAGGGAATAATGAAAAACTGTTTTTT. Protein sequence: CASSLVTGNNEKLFF.